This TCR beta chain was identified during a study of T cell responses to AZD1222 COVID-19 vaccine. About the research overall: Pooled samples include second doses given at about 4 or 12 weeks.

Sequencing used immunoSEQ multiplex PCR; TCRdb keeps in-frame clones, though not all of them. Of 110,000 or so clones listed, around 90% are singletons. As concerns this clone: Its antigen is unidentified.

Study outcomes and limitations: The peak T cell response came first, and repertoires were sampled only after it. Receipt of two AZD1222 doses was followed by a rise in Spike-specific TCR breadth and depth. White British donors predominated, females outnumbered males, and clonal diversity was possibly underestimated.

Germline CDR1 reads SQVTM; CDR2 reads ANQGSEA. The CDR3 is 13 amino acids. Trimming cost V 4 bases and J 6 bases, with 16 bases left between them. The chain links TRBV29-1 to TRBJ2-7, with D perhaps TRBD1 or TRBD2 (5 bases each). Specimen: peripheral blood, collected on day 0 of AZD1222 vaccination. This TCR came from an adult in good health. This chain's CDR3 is CSVVGGDQGEQYF. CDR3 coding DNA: TGCAGCGTTGTGGGTGGGGACCAAGGCGAGCAGTACTTC.